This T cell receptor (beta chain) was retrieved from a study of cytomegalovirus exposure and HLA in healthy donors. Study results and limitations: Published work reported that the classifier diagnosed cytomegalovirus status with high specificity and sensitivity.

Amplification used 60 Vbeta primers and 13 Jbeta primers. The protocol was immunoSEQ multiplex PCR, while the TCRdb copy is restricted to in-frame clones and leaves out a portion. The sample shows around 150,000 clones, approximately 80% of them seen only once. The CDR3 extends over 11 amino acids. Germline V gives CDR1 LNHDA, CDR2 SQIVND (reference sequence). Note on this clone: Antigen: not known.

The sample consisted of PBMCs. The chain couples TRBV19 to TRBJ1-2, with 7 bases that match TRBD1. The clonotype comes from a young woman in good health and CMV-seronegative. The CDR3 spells CTQGRNYGYTF. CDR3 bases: TGTACACAGGGGAGGAACTATGGCTACACCTTC.